The next 15 T cell receptor beta chains were all read from a single sample in a study of T-cell memory formation after mild COVID-19. Using its own MiXCR run on the 5' RACE reads, TCRdb lists one record per CDR3 protein. The repertoire holds roughly 510,000 distinct CDR3 sequences, with 17% as singletons. The source material was PBMCs or a T cell subset sorted from them (not recorded which). These TCRs come from an adult woman who had mild COVID-19 (a few samples of this study predate the infection). Cell type and time point are not known.

This clonotype was counted between two and nine times. The chain carries TRBV15 and TRBJ2-3; the match to TRBD2 covers 10 bases. The CDR3 sequence is 14 residues long. Germline V gene sequence: CDR1 LNHNV, CDR2 YYDKDF (reference sequence). J was trimmed by 11 bases and V by 4 bases; bases with no gene match: 9. In DNA form, the CDR3 reads TGTGCCACCAGCATTCGGCTAGCGGGAGTGAGGCAGTATTTT. Translation: CATSIRLAGVRQYF. Using reference TRBV15 and TRBJ2-3 for the parts outside the CDR3, the full variable domain is DAMVIQNPRYQVTQFGKPVTLSCSQTLNHNVMYWYQQKSSQAPKLLFHYYDKDFNNEADTPDNFQSRRPNTSFCFLDIRSPGLGDTAMYLCATSIRLAGVRQYFGPGTRLTVL.

There are a few counts of this clonotype. The J gene is TRBJ2-1, the V gene TRBV24-1; no definite D call. The germline CDR1 and CDR2 sequences are KGHDR and SFDVKD. The CDR3 extends over 16 amino acids. Trimming removed 4 bases at V and 0 bases at J, with 12 bases between. The CDR3 region has the DNA TGTGCCACCAGTGACGTGACTGCCGACTCCTACAATGAGCAGTTCTTC. Translated, it gives CATSDVTADSYNEQFF.

The chain joins TRBV18 to TRBJ1-2, with D perhaps TRBD1 (6 bases). Trimming removed 5 bases at V and 8 bases at J, with 18 bases between. The CDR3 runs to 14 residues. CDR1 and CDR2 (germline): KGHSH, LQKENI. CDR3 in DNA: TGTGCCAGCTCATCTTACACAGGGATGGAAGGCTACACCTTC. This gives the protein CASSSYTGMEGYTF.

This clonotype was counted between two and nine times. This sequence joins TRBV6-5 and TRBJ2-3, with a tentative D call TRBD2 (5 bases). V lost 5 bases to trimming and J lost 4 bases, with 16 bases between them. The CDR3 consists of 15 residues. The V gene's germline CDR1 is MNHEY and CDR2 SVGAGI. CDR3 in amino acids: CASSLAPSEPDTQYF. The CDR3 DNA reads TGTGCCAGCAGTCTAGCACCAAGCGAGCCAGATACGCAGTATTTT.

At least ten counts were recorded for this clonotype. The chain links TRBV12-3 or TRBV12-4 to TRBJ2-5, with 12 bases lining up with TRBD1. The CDR3 contains 13 residues. With V trimmed by 8 bases and J by 5 bases, 3 bases remained unmatched. CDR3 nucleotide sequence: TGTGCCAGCGGGACAGGGGGCCACGAGACCCAGTACTTC. Residues: CASGTGGHETQYF.

This clonotype was seen more than once but under ten times. The V and J genes are TRBV7-3 and TRBJ2-1; D not certain. The CDR3 totals 14 residues. V was cut by 1 base and J by 9 bases, with 13 bases left in between. Germline V lookup: CDR1 SGHTA, CDR2 FQGTGA. CDR3: CASSLRHGSAEQFF. The CDR3 coding sequence is TGTGCCAGCAGCTTAAGGCATGGCAGCGCTGAGCAGTTCTTC.

The rearrangement uses TRBV10-1 and TRBJ2-5; D is perhaps TRBD2 (6 bases). Trimming cost V 2 bases and J 5 bases, with 9 bases left between them. The CDR3 is made up of 13 amino acids. Germline assignment: CDR1 WNHNN and CDR2 SYGVQD (reference sequence). The CDR3 loop is CASSERRVETQYF. In DNA, the CDR3 is TGCGCCAGCAGTGAGAGGAGGGTTGAGACCCAGTACTTC.

The genes are TRBV6-2 or TRBV6-3 and TRBJ1-2, with D unclear. Trimming shortened V by 7 bases and J by 8 bases, and 11 bases separated the two germline ends. CDR3 size: 11 residues. Germline CDR1 and CDR2: MNHEY and SVGEGT. CDR3 DNA sequence: TGTGCCAGCACCGGAGTTCTCGGCTACACCTTC. This codes for CASTGVLGYTF.

This clonotype has only a few counts. The V call is TRBV24-1, the J call TRBJ2-1; D is unclear. CDR3 size: 14 residues. Germline values: CDR1 KGHDR, CDR2 SFDVKD. Trimming shortened V by 3 bases and J by 4 bases, and 9 bases separated the two germline ends. This CDR3 reads CATSDAQRYNEQFF. The CDR3, as DNA: TGTGCCACCAGTGATGCACAGCGATACAATGAGCAGTTCTTC.

This clonotype has just a few counts. V and J are TRBV27 and TRBJ2-2; D call uncertain. Germline CDR1 reads MNHEY; CDR2 reads SMNVEV (reference sequence). This CDR3 comprises 14 residues. Trimming pared 2 bases from V and 0 bases from J, leaving 4 bases between. CDR3 sequence: CASSLIPNTGELFF. In DNA form, the CDR3 reads TGTGCCAGCAGTTTAATACCGAACACCGGGGAGCTGTTTTTT.

This clonotype was seen only a few times. This rearrangement joins TRBV7-6 to TRBJ2-7; TRBD1 might be the D (6 bases). The V and J ends lost 5 bases and 1 base respectively, with 9 bases between them. Per germline, CDR1 SGHVS and CDR2 FNYEAQ. The CDR3 runs to 13 residues. CDR3 sequence: CASSVGQSYEQYF. The CDR3 region has the DNA TGTGCCAGCAGCGTAGGACAGTCCTACGAGCAGTACTTC.

This clonotype turned up a few times. The chain joins TRBV11-2 to TRBJ1-4, with a possible D match to TRBD1 (6 bases). Looked up from germline, CDR1 is SGHAT and CDR2 is FQNNGV. V lost 5 bases, J lost 8 bases, and 27 bases lay in between. CDR3 length: 18 amino acids. CDR3 residues: CASSAVPGHFRGGEKLFF. DNA of the CDR3: TGTGCCAGCAGCGCCGTCCCGGGACATTTTCGCGGGGGAGAAAAACTGTTTTTT.

The chain is built from TRBV6-1 and TRBJ2-3; 7 bases map to TRBD1. The CDR3 has 20 residues. Germline CDR1 MNHNS, CDR2 SASEGT. Unmatched junction bases numbered 20, after V lost 5 bases and J lost 0 bases. The DNA for the CDR3 is TGTGCCAGCAGTTCCTGGAGAGTGGGGCAGGGGGTAGAAAGCACAGATACGCAGTATTTT. This encodes CASSSWRVGQGVESTDTQYF.

This clonotype was seen once. V and J are TRBV5-1 and TRBJ1-2; D is ambiguous. Per germline, CDR1 SGHRS and CDR2 YFSETQ. The CDR3 has 15 amino acids. Deletions cut 0 bases from V and 7 bases from J, with 16 bases between. Written as DNA, the CDR3 is TGCGCCAGCAGCTTGGACGGCACCTTCCAAACTGGCTACACCTTC. Translation: CASSLDGTFQTGYTF.

This chain joins TRBV30 and TRBJ2-1, with 10 nucleotides matching TRBD1. CDR1 GTSNPN and CDR2 SVGIG come from the germline V gene (reference sequence). The V and J ends lost 2 bases and 8 bases, in that order; junction bases with no gene match: 6. The CDR3 length is 14 residues. This chain's CDR3 is CAWSKDRGVDEQFF. The CDR3 coding sequence is TGTGCCTGGAGTAAGGACAGGGGGGTCGATGAGCAGTTCTTC. Full variable domain (missing parts from reference TRBV30 and TRBJ2-1): SQTIHQWPATLVQPVGSPLSLECTVEGTSNPNLYWYRQAAGRGLQLLFYSVGIGQISSEVPQNLSASRPQDRQFILSSKKLLLSDSGFYLCAWSKDRGVDEQFFGPGTRLTVL.